This T cell receptor (beta chain) was recorded in a study of blood T cell repertoires in COVID-19. The protocol was immunoSEQ multiplex PCR, while the TCRdb copy is restricted to in-frame clones and leaves out a portion. The table shows 90,000 to 120,000 clones, with about 91% occurring only once. The sequenced sample was peripheral blood. The source is a man over 45 with active or convalescent COVID-19.

The CDR3 nucleotides are TGTGCCAGCAGCTTAGCCCTAGGAACCACGTGGACCCAGTACTTC. As protein: CASSLALGTTWTQYF. The J gene is TRBJ2-5, the V gene TRBV7-9; D call uncertain. Trimming cost V 0 bases and J 7 bases, with 15 bases left between them. Germline CDR1 and CDR2: SEHNR and FQNEAQ (reference sequence). This CDR3 is 15 amino acids long.